A single sample is the source of the 8 T cell receptor beta chains below, sequenced in a study of a mutant IDH1 vaccine in newly diagnosed glioma (dated by TCRdb to 2020 to 2022). The antigens for these receptors are not known. The label giving this sample's time point can be read as: week 11, during vaccination. Each vaccine dose was 300 ug of a 20-mer mutant IDH1 peptide in Montanide, given subcutaneously with topical imiquimod. The library was built by means of the immunoSEQ multiplex PCR assay. TCRdb stores this immuneACCESS table with in-frame sequences only. Part of the clones is absent; in the studies checked, under half of the shortfall reflects unresolved V genes, and no reason is known for the rest. The sample table holds tens of thousands of clones, of which roughly 80% were seen once. Approximately 6% of the sample belongs to the ten largest clones. This specimen was PBMCs, taken from a glioma patient whose treatment included an IDH1 peptide vaccine. The source of these receptors is a man between 45 and 60 years old with glioma.

The chain has TRBV5-6 and TRBJ2-7; tentatively, D is TRBD1 (6 bases). Trimming shortened V by 1 base and J by 3 bases, and 11 bases separated the two germline ends. The CDR3 is 14 amino acids. Germline CDR1 reads SGHDT; CDR2 reads YYEEEE. The CDR3 bases are TGTGCCAGCAGCTTGCGGCAGGGGCTCTACGAGCAGTACTTC. Protein sequence: CASSLRQGLYEQYF.

The chain combines TRBV7-8 with TRBJ1-1; D is unclear. CDR1 is SGHVS, CDR2 FQNEAQ, per germline. The V and J ends lost 2 bases and 3 bases respectively, with 7 bases between them. The CDR3 extends over 13 amino acids. CDR3 nucleotide sequence: TGTGCCAGCAGCTTAAGGAGTGACACTGAAGCTTTCTTT. Translated, it gives CASSLRSDTEAFF.

This sequence joins TRBV4-3 and TRBJ2-7; 9 nucleotides match TRBD1. Per germline, CDR1 LGHNA and CDR2 YSLEER. The trim removed 0 bases at V and 5 bases at J, leaving 11 bases unmatched. The CDR3 contains 17 residues. CDR3 in DNA: TGCGCCAGCAGCCAAGAGATCACAGGGGGCTTACTGGACGAGCAGTACTTC. Translation: CASSQEITGGLLDEQYF.

Only one count was recorded for this clone. A junction end diverges from the germline sequence, so it may reflect a read error. The chain uses TRBV25-1 and TRBJ1-6; possible D gene TRBD1, 5 bases. This CDR3 is built from 17 residues. Germline values: CDR1 MGHDK, CDR2 SYGVNS. The CDR3 nucleotides read TGTGCCAGCAGCGAATTAGGGATCGGGGGGTATAATTCACCCCTCCACTTT. It codes for CASSELGIGGYNSPLHF. The complete variable domain, with remaining parts taken from reference TRBV25-1 and TRBJ1-6, reads EADIYQTPRYLVIGTGKKITLECSQTMGHDKMYWYQQDPGMELHLIHYSYGVNSTEKGDLSSESTVSRIRTEHFPLTLESARPSHTSQYLCASSELGIGGYNSPLHFGNGTRLTVT.

The chain combines TRBV5-1 with TRBJ1-1; D is unresolved. Germline CDR1 reads SGHRS; CDR2 reads YFSETQ. Trimming took 3 bases from V and 1 from J, leaving 13 bases between them. CDR3 size: 15 residues. CDR3 sequence (DNA): TGCGCCAGCAGCTCCATCCCCACAGAGAACACTGAAGCTTTCTTT. Its protein product is CASSSIPTENTEAFF.

The chain carries TRBV27 and TRBJ2-7; 9 bases agree with TRBD2. The junction had 11 bases not matched to a gene; V was cut back by 1 base and J by 7 bases. Germline V gives CDR1 MNHEY, CDR2 SMNVEV (reference sequence). This CDR3 region has 16 residues. The CDR3: CASSLYPELAGNEQYF. The DNA for the CDR3 is TGTGCCAGCAGTTTATATCCCGAGCTAGCGGGAAATGAGCAGTACTTC.

The rearrangement links TRBV29-1 to TRBJ1-5; D is unresolved. This CDR3 comprises 13 residues. The germline CDR1 and CDR2 sequences are SQVTM and ANQGSEA. V was cut by 4 bases and J by 4 bases, with 11 bases left in between. The CDR3 DNA sequence: TGCAGCGTTGCCGACAATACTAATCAGCCCCAGCATTTT. Protein: CSVADNTNQPQHF.

The chain employs TRBV7-7 and TRBJ2-2, with D perhaps assigned TRBD1 or TRBD2 (5 bases each). The V gene lost 5 bases and the J gene lost 6 bases, with 13 bases spanning the gap. Germline V gene sequence: CDR1 SSHAT, CDR2 FNYEAQ (reference sequence). The CDR3 has 14 residues. CDR3 sequence: CASSLGPPAGELFF. In nucleotides, the CDR3 is TGTGCCAGCAGCCTGGGACCACCGGCCGGGGAGCTGTTTTTT.